This T cell receptor beta chain was obtained from a study of T cells after yellow fever vaccination. The study's findings and limits: The study re-detected most primary-vaccination clones after the booster (96% CD4, approximately 87% CD8).

The CDR3 contains 16 residues. The V gene's germline CDR1 is SEHNR and CDR2 FQNEAQ (reference sequence). Deletions cut 0 bases from V and 6 bases from J, with 12 bases between. Comments on this clonotype: Its specificity is not known.

For TCR, cDNA came from 5'RACE template switching, which added a universal primer site and UMIs. TCRdb itself ran the 5' RACE reads through MiXCR, one entry per CDR3 protein. Here the sample spans 300,000 or so distinct CDR3 sequences, less than 9.5% being singletons. The sample here was PBMCs, taken about 41 days after the first yellow fever vaccination. This TCR was recovered from a young man who received the YFV17D yellow fever vaccine. The rearrangement links TRBV7-9 to TRBJ1-6, with D possibly TRBD1 on 6 matching bases. The CDR3 DNA reads TGTGCCAGCAGCTTAGCGTCGGGGGCCCTTAATTCACCCCTCCACTTT. Protein: CASSLASGALNSPLHF.